Here is one T cell receptor (beta chain) with its context. The antigen remains unidentified. Other DNA variants within this sample encode the same CDR3. Expressed TCRB transcripts were sequenced because the entire RNA isolate underwent reverse transcription. Method: immunoSEQ multiplex PCR; TCRdb's copy keeps in-frame clones and lacks some. This table holds 300,000 to 350,000 clones, 9.3% found once. The sample originates from a study of beta chain features in type 1 diabetes. Each sorted population was over 95% pure. Regarding the study as a whole: For Type 1 diabetes patients, all four CD4+ subsets carried TCRB CDR3s that were moderately but significantly shorter.

Sequencing was performed on central memory CD4+ T cells from blood. The sequence was collected from a man aged 30 to 45 with type 1 diabetes.

The CDR3 spells CASSPLVGTEAFF. CDR3 coding DNA: TGTGCCAGCAGCCCTCTAGTGGGGACTGAAGCTTTCTTT. The chain joins TRBV7-8 to TRBJ1-1; no firm D call. V was pared by 5 bases and J by 5 bases, with 12 bases between. This CDR3 comprises 13 residues. Germline loops: CDR1 SGHVS, CDR2 FQNEAQ.